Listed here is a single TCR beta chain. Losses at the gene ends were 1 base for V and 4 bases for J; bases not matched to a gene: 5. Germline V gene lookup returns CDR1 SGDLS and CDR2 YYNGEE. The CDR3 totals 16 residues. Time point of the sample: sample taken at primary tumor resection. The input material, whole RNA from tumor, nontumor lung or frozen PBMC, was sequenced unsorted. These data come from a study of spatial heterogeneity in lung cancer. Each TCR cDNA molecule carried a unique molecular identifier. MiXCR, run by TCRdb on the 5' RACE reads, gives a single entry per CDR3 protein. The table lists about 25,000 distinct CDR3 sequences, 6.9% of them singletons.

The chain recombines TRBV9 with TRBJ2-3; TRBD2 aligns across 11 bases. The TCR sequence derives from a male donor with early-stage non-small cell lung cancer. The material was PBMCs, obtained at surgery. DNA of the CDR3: TGTGCCAGCAGCGTACAGGGACTAGCGGCAGCAGATACGCAGTATTTT. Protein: CASSVQGLAAADTQYF.